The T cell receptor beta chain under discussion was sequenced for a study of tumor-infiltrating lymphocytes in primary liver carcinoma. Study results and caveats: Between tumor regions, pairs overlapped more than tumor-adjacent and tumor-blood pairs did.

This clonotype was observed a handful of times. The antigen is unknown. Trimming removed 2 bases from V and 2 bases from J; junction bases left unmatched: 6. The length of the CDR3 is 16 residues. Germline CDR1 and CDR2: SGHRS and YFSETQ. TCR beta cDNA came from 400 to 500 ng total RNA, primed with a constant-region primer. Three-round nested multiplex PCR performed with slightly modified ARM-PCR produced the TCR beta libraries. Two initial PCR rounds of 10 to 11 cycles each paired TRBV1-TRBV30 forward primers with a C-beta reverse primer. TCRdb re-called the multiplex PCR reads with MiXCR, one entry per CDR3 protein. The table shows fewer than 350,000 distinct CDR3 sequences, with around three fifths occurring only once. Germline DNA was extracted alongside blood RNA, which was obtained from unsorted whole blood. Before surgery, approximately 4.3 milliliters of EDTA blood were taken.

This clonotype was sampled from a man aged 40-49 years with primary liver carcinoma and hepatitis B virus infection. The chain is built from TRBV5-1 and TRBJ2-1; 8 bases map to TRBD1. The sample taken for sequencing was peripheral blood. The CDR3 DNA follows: TGCGCCAGCAGCTTACTAGACAGGGGAACCTACAATGAGCAGTTCTTC. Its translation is CASSLLDRGTYNEQFF. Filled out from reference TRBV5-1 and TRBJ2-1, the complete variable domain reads KAGVTQTPRYLIKTRGQQVTLSCSPISGHRSVSWYQQTPGQGLQFLFEYFSETQRNKGNFPGRFSGRQFSNSRSEMNVSTLELGDSALYLCASSLLDRGTYNEQFFGPGTRLTVL.